These 8 T cell receptor beta chains were sequenced from one sample in a study of blood T cell repertoires in COVID-19. The assay was immunoSEQ multiplex PCR, and TCRdb's table has in-frame clones only and misses some. The sample yields over 200,000 clones, about nine tenths seen once. Sequencing was carried out using peripheral blood. Source of these receptors: a man between 60 and 75 years old who had recovered from COVID-19.

This clone is a singleton in its sample. In DNA form, the CDR3 reads TGTGCCAGCAGCTTAGTTCTAGCGGGGTTAGCAGATACGCAGTATTTT. This sequence encodes CASSLVLAGLADTQYF. V is TRBV7-2 and J is TRBJ2-3; 9 positions match TRBD2. The CDR3 runs 16 residues. The V segment lost 1 base and the J segment 4 bases; nucleotides outside the gene matches: 6. Germline V lookup: CDR1 SGHTA, CDR2 FQGNSA.

This clone was counted a single time. The J gene is TRBJ2-1, the V gene TRBV3-1 (or the pseudogene TRBV3-2), with TRBD1 matching over 7 bases. Germline V lookup: CDR1 LGHDT, CDR2 YNNKEL (reference sequence). Trimming took 5 bases from V and 4 from J; bases not matched to a gene: 5. The length of the CDR3 is 14 residues. The CDR3 is CASSTGQDYNEQFF. The CDR3 DNA follows: TGTGCCAGCAGCACCGGACAGGATTACAATGAGCAGTTCTTC.

The V and J genes are TRBV7-6 and TRBJ2-7; TRBD1 matches at 10 bases. This CDR3 region has 15 residues. V dropped 2 bases and J dropped 2; count of bases not matched to a gene: 3. From germline, CDR1 is SGHVS and CDR2 FNYEAQ. The CDR3 loop is CASSLRTGGPYEQYF. The CDR3 region has the DNA TGTGCCAGCAGCTTACGGACAGGGGGACCCTACGAGCAGTACTTC.

The gene calls are TRBV5-4 and TRBJ2-1, with D possibly TRBD2 on 5 matching bases. From germline, CDR1 is SGHNT and CDR2 YYREEE (reference sequence). V lost 1 base and J 0 bases, leaving 8 bases between the germline ends. There are 15 residues in the CDR3. The chain's CDR3 is CASSLPGSSYNEQFF. The CDR3 bases are TGTGCCAGCAGCTTGCCGGGGAGCTCCTACAATGAGCAGTTCTTC.

In its sample, this clone was seen once. The V call is TRBV7-9, the J call TRBJ1-1, with a tentative D call TRBD1 (5 bases). The ends were cut back, 1 base at V and 3 bases at J, with 6 bases in the middle. Germline CDR1 is SEHNR and CDR2 is FQNEAQ (reference sequence). There are 13 residues in the CDR3. The CDR3 nucleotides are TGTGCCAGCAGCTTAGAGGGGCACACTGAAGCTTTCTTT. Encoded protein: CASSLEGHTEAFF.

Here the CDR3 reads CASSLRGISLNTEAFF. CDR3 nucleotide sequence: TGTGCCAGCAGCTTACGCGGGATCAGCCTCAACACTGAAGCTTTCTTT. This chain connects TRBV7-8 to TRBJ1-1; the D is unclear. V lost 2 bases to trimming and J lost 2 bases, with 15 bases between them. Germline assignment: CDR1 SGHVS and CDR2 FQNEAQ. The CDR3 runs to 16 residues. Filled out from reference TRBV7-8 and TRBJ1-1, the complete variable domain reads GAGVSQSPRYKVAKRGQDVALRCDPISGHVSLFWYQQALGQGPEFLTYFQNEAQLDKSGLPSDRFFAERPEGSVSTLKIQRTQQEDSAVYLCASSLRGISLNTEAFFGQGTRLTVV.

The genes are TRBV5-1 and TRBJ1-2; D gene uncertain. V was trimmed by 4 bases and J by 3 bases, leaving 13 bases between them. The CDR3 totals 14 residues. Per germline, CDR1 SGHRS and CDR2 YFSETQ. CDR3 sequence reads: CASSTAAGDYGYTF. The CDR3 DNA is TGCGCCAGCAGCACTGCGGCGGGAGACTATGGCTACACCTTC.

This chain joins TRBV19 and TRBJ2-1; the D gene is possibly TRBD1 (5 bases). CDR3 length: 12 amino acids. CDR1 LNHDA and CDR2 SQIVND come from the germline V gene (reference sequence). Trimming shortened V by 3 bases and J by 8 bases, and 8 bases separated the two germline ends. CDR3 bases: TGTGCCAGTAGTATTACAGGTCATGAGCAGTTCTTC. It specifies CASSITGHEQFF. The complete variable domain, with remaining parts taken from reference TRBV19 and TRBJ2-1, reads DGGITQSPKYLFRKEGQNVTLSCEQNLNHDAMYWYRQDPGQGLRLIYYSQIVNDFQKGDIAEGYSVSREKKESFPLTVTSAQKNPTAFYLCASSITGHEQFFGPGTRLTVL.